These 27 T cell receptor beta chains were all obtained from the same sample, sequenced in a study of CD8 T cells in ankylosing spondylitis. MiXCR, run by TCRdb on the 5' RACE reads, gives a single entry per CDR3 protein. This repertoire shows 300,000 to 400,000 distinct CDR3 sequences, around 22% found once; its top ten account for roughly 16%. These receptors' antigens are unknown. Study results and caveats: One TCR beta motif, made up of roughly 8 highly homologous variants, appeared characteristic of ankylosing spondylitis blood.

The sequenced material came from blood, either unsorted or a sorted T cell fraction (not recorded which). Receptors originate from a male donor with ankylosing spondylitis.

This clonotype has ten or more counts. The chain links TRBV20-1 to TRBJ2-1, with D uncertain. The CDR3 is 14 amino acids. The V gene's germline CDR1 is DFQATT and CDR2 SNEGSKA (reference sequence). Trimming removed 5 bases from V and 5 bases from J, with 16 bases in between. The CDR3 loop is CSAPPALGNNEQFF. The CDR3 DNA reads TGCAGTGCTCCACCCGCGTTGGGGAACAATGAGCAGTTCTTC.

The V call is TRBV12-3 or TRBV12-4, the J call TRBJ2-5; 7 positions agree with TRBD2. The length of the CDR3 is 15 residues. Trimming removed 8 bases from V and 5 bases from J; junction bases left unmatched: 14. CDR3 coding DNA: TGTGCCAGCGGTGCTGGTGTGGGGGGAGGGGAGACCCAGTACTTC. Its translation: CASGAGVGGGETQYF.

The V gene is TRBV6-5, the J gene TRBJ2-7, with TRBD1 as a possible D gene (6 bases). The CDR3 loop spans 14 amino acids. V lost 4 bases and J 3 bases, leaving 13 bases between the germline ends. Germline V gene data show CDR1 as MNHEY and CDR2 as SVGAGI. DNA for the CDR3: TGTGCCAGCAGTTCGACAGGACTTGTCTACGAGCAGTACTTC. Protein: CASSSTGLVYEQYF.

The chain joins TRBV4-1 to TRBJ2-7; D possibly matches TRBD1 or TRBD2 (5 bases each). Germline values: CDR1 MGHRA, CDR2 YSYEKL. V was cut by 4 bases and J by 2 bases, with 9 bases left in between. CDR3 size: 13 residues. The CDR3, as DNA: TGCGCCAGCAGCCGCCCGGGGCCCTACGAGCAGTACTTC. This sequence encodes CASSRPGPYEQYF.

This clonotype has only a few counts. This chain uses TRBV9 with TRBJ2-1, with 13 bases matching TRBD2. The trim removed 0 bases at V and 13 bases at J, leaving 4 bases unmatched. Germline loops: CDR1 SGDLS, CDR2 YYNGEE. The CDR3 has 14 amino acids. This CDR3 is CASSVGTSGRIQFF. The CDR3 DNA reads as TGTGCCAGCAGCGTAGGGACTAGCGGGAGAATTCAGTTCTTC.

This clonotype showed up just a few times. The J gene is TRBJ2-1, the V gene TRBV29-1; D uncertain. From germline, CDR1 is SQVTM and CDR2 ANQGSEA. This CDR3 spans 12 amino acids. V was shortened by 6 bases and J by 9 bases, with 15 bases between the two germline ends. CDR3 in DNA: TGCAGCGTGGTCCGCGGTTCTCGTGAGCAGTTCTTC. Translation gives CSVVRGSREQFF.

The rearrangement links TRBV3-1 to TRBJ2-2; D is unclear. V lost 2 bases and J lost 4, with 8 bases in between. The CDR3 covers 14 residues. Germline assignment: CDR1 LGHDT and CDR2 YNNKEL (reference sequence). The CDR3 DNA is TGTGCCAGCAGCCAATTCGTGGGCACCGGGGAGCTGTTTTTT. Translated: CASSQFVGTGELFF.

The chain employs TRBV11-2 and TRBJ1-4; D gene ambiguous. V dropped 0 bases and J dropped 5 bases, with 10 bases sitting between them. Germline CDR1 and CDR2: SGHAT and FQNNGV. The CDR3 totals 15 residues. CDR3 protein: CASSLDPRTNEKLFF. In nucleotides, the CDR3 is TGTGCCAGCAGCTTAGATCCTCGGACCAATGAAAAACTGTTTTTT.

This clonotype was seen only a few times. This rearrangement joins TRBV29-1 to TRBJ2-7; D is ambiguous. Trimming cost V 1 base and J 2 bases, with 12 bases left between them. The CDR3 loop spans 14 amino acids. Per germline, CDR1 SQVTM and CDR2 ANQGSEA. The CDR3 bases are TGCAGCGTTGAAGTCGGGTTTTACCCCTACGAGCAGTACTTC. The encoded protein is CSVEVGFYPYEQYF.

The sample holds a few counts of this clonotype. This chain joins TRBV5-5 and TRBJ2-7, with D possibly TRBD1 on 5 matching bases. The CDR3 has 13 amino acids. Deletions cut 2 bases from V and 1 base from J, with 7 bases between. The germline gives CDR1 SGHKS, CDR2 YYEKEE (reference sequence). The CDR3 protein is CASSFGQSYEQYF. The CDR3 nucleotides are TGTGCCAGCAGCTTTGGACAATCCTACGAGCAGTACTTC.

The rearrangement links TRBV10-1 to TRBJ2-5; TRBD1 agrees at 7 bases. This CDR3 region has 15 residues. Per the germline V gene, CDR1 is WNHNN and CDR2 is SYGVQD (reference sequence). V lost 3 bases and J lost 4; bases outside the gene matches: 8. CDR3 nucleotides: TGCGCCAGCAGTGATATTGAGGACAGGAGAGAGACCCAGTACTTC. Encoded protein: CASSDIEDRRETQYF.

Only a few counts were recorded for this clonotype. This chain uses TRBV29-1 with TRBJ2-1; 10 bases agree with TRBD2. CDR3 length equals 14 residues. Trimming took 6 bases from V and 6 from J; bases not matched to a gene: 8. Germline CDR1 and CDR2: SQVTM and ANQGSEA. The CDR3 here is CSVAFSGRRNEQFF. In DNA, the CDR3 is TGCAGCGTCGCATTTAGCGGGAGGCGCAATGAGCAGTTCTTC.

The chain uses TRBV12-3 or TRBV12-4 and TRBJ2-6; possibly TRBD2 for D (5 bases). V gave up 3 bases and J gave up 0 bases, with 9 bases separating them. The length of the CDR3 is 16 residues. CDR3 coding DNA: TGTGCCAGCAGTTTCTCGGGGTTCTCTGGGGCCAACGTCCTGACTTTC. This gives the protein CASSFSGFSGANVLTF.

This clonotype was picked up a small number of times. The chain uses TRBV11-3 and TRBJ2-1; D unresolved. Germline V gene sequence: CDR1 SGHNT, CDR2 YENEEA. This CDR3 has 15 residues. The V gene lost 1 base and the J gene lost 2 bases, with 9 bases spanning the gap. The CDR3 reads CASSLGRRTYNEQFF. DNA of the CDR3: TGTGCCAGCAGCTTAGGACGCAGGACCTACAATGAGCAGTTCTTC. The complete variable domain, with remaining parts taken from reference TRBV11-3 and TRBJ2-1, reads EAGVVQSPRYKIIEKKQPVAFWCNPISGHNTLYWYLQNLGQGPELLIRYENEEAVDDSQLPKDRFSAERLKGVDSTLKIQPAELGDSAVYLCASSLGRRTYNEQFFGPGTRLTVL.

In nucleotides, the CDR3 is TGTGCCAGCTCACCACGGACTAGCGGGACGAACACCGGGGAGCTGTTTTTT. This translates into CASSPRTSGTNTGELFF. The V call is TRBV18, the J call TRBJ2-2; 12 nucleotides line up with TRBD2. The V and J ends lost 1 base and 0 bases, in that order; junction bases with no gene match: 0. From germline, CDR1 is KGHSH and CDR2 LQKENI. This CDR3 has 17 residues.

In its sample, this clonotype was seen many times. The chain couples TRBV7-8 to TRBJ2-7, with a tentative D call TRBD1 (7 bases). Germline V gives CDR1 SGHVS, CDR2 FQNEAQ. Trimming took off 5 bases at V and 5 bases at J, with 10 bases between the two ends. This CDR3 is built from 12 residues. This CDR3 reads CASSQGGHEQYF. Written as DNA, the CDR3 is TGTGCCAGCAGCCAGGGGGGCCACGAGCAGTACTTC.

This clonotype has a handful of counts. The chain recombines TRBV29-1 with TRBJ1-2; no definite D call. The length of the CDR3 is 13 residues. V shed 2 bases and J shed 4 bases, with 11 bases lying between them. CDR1 is SQVTM, CDR2 ANQGSEA, per germline. The CDR3 is CSVESRELYGYTF. DNA of the CDR3: TGCAGCGTTGAAAGTCGGGAGCTCTATGGCTACACCTTC.

This chain connects TRBV27 to TRBJ2-3; D is uncertain. Germline V gene lookup returns CDR1 MNHEY and CDR2 SMNVEV (reference sequence). Trimming took off 8 bases at V and 2 bases at J, with 17 bases between the two ends. The CDR3 runs 15 residues. The chain's CDR3 is CASSPRIATTDTQYF. The CDR3 nucleotides read TGTGCCAGCTCACCCCGGATAGCTACCACAGATACGCAGTATTTT.

This clonotype has only a few counts. This chain connects TRBV10-2 to TRBJ2-3, with D perhaps being TRBD1 or TRBD2 (5 bases each). Trimming cost V 6 bases and J 2 bases, with 15 bases left between them. Germline CDR1 is WSHSY and CDR2 is SAAADI. The CDR3 contains 15 residues. Here the CDR3 reads CASRVMGDPTDTQYF. The CDR3 coding sequence is TGCGCCAGCAGGGTGATGGGGGACCCCACAGATACGCAGTATTTT.

For the CDR3, the DNA is TGTGCCTGGAGTGGGGGTGGCGATCAGCCCCAGCATTTT. Translation gives CAWSGGGDQPQHF. This sequence joins TRBV30 and TRBJ1-5; D ambiguous. Germline V lookup: CDR1 GTSNPN, CDR2 SVGIG (reference sequence). This CDR3 contains 13 residues. Trimming stripped 1 base from V and 5 bases from J, with 9 bases between.

The table lists this clonotype with a few counts. This chain connects TRBV20-1 to TRBJ1-6; perhaps TRBD1 as D (6 bases). Trimming removed 3 bases at V and 7 bases at J, with 10 bases between. The CDR3 is 13 residues long. Germline CDR1 DFQATT, CDR2 SNEGSKA (reference sequence). CDR3: CSASTGWNSPLHF. CDR3 nucleotides: TGCAGTGCTAGTACAGGGTGGAATTCACCCCTCCACTTT.

The chain joins TRBV24-1 to TRBJ2-1; 12 bases line up with TRBD2. The germline CDR1 and CDR2 sequences are KGHDR and SFDVKD. The CDR3 loop spans 17 amino acids. Losses at the gene ends were 4 bases for V and 6 bases for J; bases not matched to a gene: 9. The CDR3 DNA reads TGTGCCACCAGTGAGACGAGACTAGCGGGAGATTCCAATGAGCAGTTCTTC. This sequence encodes CATSETRLAGDSNEQFF.

The rearrangement links TRBV29-1 to TRBJ2-1, with TRBD2 identical over 7 bases. Germline CDR1 SQVTM, CDR2 ANQGSEA. The CDR3 has 14 amino acids. V was pared by 4 bases and J by 8 bases, with 11 bases of the junction left unmatched. The CDR3 is CSVGITGGSDEQFF. Written as DNA, the CDR3 is TGCAGCGTTGGCATAACGGGAGGATCTGATGAGCAGTTCTTC.

The V and J genes are TRBV6-1 and TRBJ1-5; 7 nucleotides match TRBD1. The germline gives CDR1 MNHNS, CDR2 SASEGT. The V segment lost 3 bases and the J segment 7 bases; nucleotides outside the gene matches: 6. CDR3 length equals 14 residues. The CDR3 nucleotides are TGTGCCAGCAGTGATACAGGGGTGTGGCAGCCCCAGCATTTT. Protein: CASSDTGVWQPQHF.

This clonotype was seen repeatedly, ten times or more. V is TRBV4-2 and J is TRBJ2-2; D might be TRBD1 (6 bases). Germline V gene sequence: CDR1 LGHNA, CDR2 YNFKEQ. This CDR3 region has 15 residues. Deletions cut 4 bases from V and 2 bases from J, with 11 bases between. CDR3 bases: TGTGCCAGCAGCCCTGGGACACAAAACACCGGGGAGCTGTTTTTT. Its protein is CASSPGTQNTGELFF.

This clonotype was recorded a few times. The rearrangement uses TRBV2 and TRBJ2-6; D is uncertain. CDR3 size: 14 residues. Trimming cost V 8 bases and J 4 bases, with 12 bases left between them. CDR1 and CDR2 (germline): SNHLY, FYNNEI. The chain's CDR3 is CASVREIGANVLTF. The CDR3 DNA follows: TGTGCCAGCGTAAGAGAAATCGGGGCCAACGTCCTGACTTTC.

The V call is TRBV9, the J call TRBJ1-1, with 11 bases identical to TRBD1. The CDR3 runs 14 residues. V lost 5 bases, J lost 4 bases, and 4 bases stayed unmatched. Per germline, CDR1 SGDLS and CDR2 YYNGEE. As DNA, the CDR3 is TGTGCCAGCAGAGGCGGGACAGGGGGCACTGAAGCTTTCTTT. This sequence encodes CASRGGTGGTEAFF. The full variable domain, with the rest looked up from reference TRBV9 and TRBJ1-1, is DSGVTQTPKHLITATGQRVTLRCSPRSGDLSVYWYQQSLDQGLQFLIQYYNGEERAKGNILERFSAQQFPDLHSELNLSSLELGDSALYFCASRGGTGGTEAFFGQGTRLTVV.